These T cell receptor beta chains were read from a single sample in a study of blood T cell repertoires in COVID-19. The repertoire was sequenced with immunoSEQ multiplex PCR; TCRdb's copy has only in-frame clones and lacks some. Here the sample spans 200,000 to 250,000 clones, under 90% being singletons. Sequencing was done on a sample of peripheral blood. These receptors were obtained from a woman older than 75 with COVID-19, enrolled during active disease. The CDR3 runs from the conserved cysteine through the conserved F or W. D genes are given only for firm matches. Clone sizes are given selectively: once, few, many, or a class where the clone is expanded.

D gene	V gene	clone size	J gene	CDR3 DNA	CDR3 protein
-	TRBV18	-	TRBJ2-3	TGTGCCAGCTCACAGATACTCTCGCGGGTCACAGATACGCAGTATTTT	CASSQILSRVTDTQYF
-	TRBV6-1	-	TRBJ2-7	TGTGCCAGCAGTGATGTTGATGGCGGGTACAGCTCCTACGAGCAGTACTTC	CASSDVDGGYSSYEQYF
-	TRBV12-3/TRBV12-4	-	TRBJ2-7	TGTGCCAGCAGTTTAGCCGGGTTTGGTGAGCAGTACTTC	CASSLAGFGEQYF
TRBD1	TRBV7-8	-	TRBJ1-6	TGTGCCAGCAGCTTAGCGAGTGGACAGGGGAGTTCCCTCCACTTT	CASSLASGQGSSLHF
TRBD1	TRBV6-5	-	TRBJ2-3	TGTGCCAGCAGACGACAGGGGGCGCGGGATACGCAGTATTTT	CASRRQGARDTQYF
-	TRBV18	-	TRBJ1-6	TGTGCCAGCTCTTCCGGGGGTCCCTCAAATTCACCCCTCCACTTT	CASSSGGPSNSPLHF
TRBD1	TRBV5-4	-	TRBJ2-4	TGTGCCAGCAGCTTACGACAGGGGGGGAACATTCAGTACTTC	CASSLRQGGNIQYF
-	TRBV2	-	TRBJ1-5	TGTGCCAGCAGACCGCCGGGGGGCAATCAGCCCCAGCATTTT	CASRPPGGNQPQHF
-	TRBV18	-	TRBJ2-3	TGTGCCAGCTCACCACCCCAGGGGAGCACAGATACGCAGTATTTT	CASSPPQGSTDTQYF
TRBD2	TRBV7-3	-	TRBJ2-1	TGTGCCAGCAGCTTAAATAAGCGGGGGGGCTACAATGAGCAGTTCTTC	CASSLNKRGGYNEQFF
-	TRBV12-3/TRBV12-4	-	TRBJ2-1	TGTGCCAGCAGGCCCGGGACACTCGATGAGCAGTTCTTC	CASRPGTLDEQFF
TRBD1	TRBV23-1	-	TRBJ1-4	TGCGCCAGCAGTTCCAGACAGGGGCGGGCGCCTTGGGAAAAACTGTTTTTT	CASSSRQGRAPWEKLFF
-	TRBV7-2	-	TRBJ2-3	TGTGCCAGCAGTTCAGGGTCCGATACGCAGTATTTT	CASSSGSDTQYF
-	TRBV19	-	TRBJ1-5	TGTGCCAGTAGTACGCCAGGGCTGCCCCAGCATTTT	CASSTPGLPQHF
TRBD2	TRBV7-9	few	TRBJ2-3	TGTGCCAGCAGCCCGAGCGGGGGCGGGAGTGATCTCACAGATACGCAGTATTTT	CASSPSGGGSDLTDTQYF
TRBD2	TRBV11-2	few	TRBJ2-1	TGTGCCAGCAGCGCGCCGGGACTAGCTCGCTCCTACAATGAGCAGTTCTTC	CASSAPGLARSYNEQFF
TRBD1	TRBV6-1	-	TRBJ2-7	TGTGCCAGCAGTGAAATGACAGGGTCAGTCGAGCAGTACTTC	CASSEMTGSVEQYF
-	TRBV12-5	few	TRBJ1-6	TGTGCTAGTGGTTTGGTAATTGGCGGGCATTCACCCCTCCACTTT	CASGLVIGGHSPLHF
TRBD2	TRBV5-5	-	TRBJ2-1	TGTGCCAGCAGCTTGGGACTAGCGGAGACCAATGAGCAGTTCTTC	CASSLGLAETNEQFF
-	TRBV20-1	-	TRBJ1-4	TGCAGTGCTAGTCGACAGGCGGGTGAAAAACTGTTTTTT	CSASRQAGEKLFF
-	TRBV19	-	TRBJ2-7	TGTGCCAGTAGTAGCGAATACGAGCAGTACTTC	CASSSEYEQYF
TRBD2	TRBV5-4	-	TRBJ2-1	TGTGCCAGCAGCACTAAGACCAGACTAGCGGAGGACCGAGAGCAGTTCTTC	CASSTKTRLAEDREQFF
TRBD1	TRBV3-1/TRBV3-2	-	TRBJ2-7	TGTGCCAGCAGCCAAGACCTAACAGGGGCGACCTCCTACGAGCAGTACTTC	CASSQDLTGATSYEQYF
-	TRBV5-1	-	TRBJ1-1	TGCGCCAGCAGCTTGGCGCGTTCCATGAACACTGAAGCTTTCTTT	CASSLARSMNTEAFF
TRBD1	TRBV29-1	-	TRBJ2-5	TGCAGCGCGGGAAGGGGGCCGCCCACCGAGACCCAGTACTTC	CSAGRGPPTETQYF
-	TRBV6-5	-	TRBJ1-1	TGTGCCAGCAGTCAACAGGTGAACACTGAAGCTTTCTTT	CASSQQVNTEAFF
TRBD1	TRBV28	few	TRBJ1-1	TGTGCCAGCAGAAGGACAGGGGGCACTGAAGCTTTCTTT	CASRRTGGTEAFF
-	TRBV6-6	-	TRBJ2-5	TGTGCCAGCGGCTCCCTGGTTGAAGAGACCCAGTACTTC	CASGSLVEETQYF
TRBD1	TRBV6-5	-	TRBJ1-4	TGTGCCAGCAGTTTCTGGACAGGGGGTAATGAAAAACTGTTTTTT	CASSFWTGGNEKLFF
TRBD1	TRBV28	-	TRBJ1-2	TGTGCCAGCTCGTCCGGACAGGGCTCTAGAGGCTACACCTTC	CASSSGQGSRGYTF